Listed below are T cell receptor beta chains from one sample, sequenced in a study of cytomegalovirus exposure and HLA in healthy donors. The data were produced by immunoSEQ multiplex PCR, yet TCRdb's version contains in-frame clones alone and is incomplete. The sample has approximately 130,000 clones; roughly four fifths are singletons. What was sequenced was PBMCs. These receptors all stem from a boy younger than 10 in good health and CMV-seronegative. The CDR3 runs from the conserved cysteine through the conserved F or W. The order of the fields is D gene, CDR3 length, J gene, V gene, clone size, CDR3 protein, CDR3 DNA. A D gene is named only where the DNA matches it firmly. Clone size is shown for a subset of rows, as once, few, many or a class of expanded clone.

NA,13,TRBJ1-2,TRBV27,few,CASSLGPNYGYTF,TGTGCCAGCAGTTTAGGGCCTAACTATGGCTACACCTTC
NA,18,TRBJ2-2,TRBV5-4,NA,CASSPLPSSPRTTGELFF,TGTGCCAGCAGCCCTCTCCCTAGCTCCCCCCGCACCACCGGGGAGCTGTTTTTT
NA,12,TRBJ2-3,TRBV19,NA,CASIGAPDTQYF,TGTGCCAGTATTGGGGCCCCAGATACGCAGTATTTT
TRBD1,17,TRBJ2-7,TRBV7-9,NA,CSSSSALGQGLSYEQYF,TGTTCCAGCAGCTCTGCGCTAGGACAGGGCCTATCCTACGAGCAGTACTTC
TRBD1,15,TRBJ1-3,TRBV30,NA,CAWSNRQGGGNTIYF,TGTGCCTGGAGCAACCGACAGGGCGGTGGAAACACCATATATTTT
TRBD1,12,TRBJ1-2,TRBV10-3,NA,CAIMGQGAGYTF,TGTGCCATCATGGGACAGGGGGCTGGCTACACCTTC
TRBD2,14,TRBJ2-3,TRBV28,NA,CASRGSGGYDPQYF,TGTGCCAGCAGAGGGAGCGGGGGGTACGATCCGCAGTATTTT
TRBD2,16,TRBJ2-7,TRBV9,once,CASSALSGGAPYEQYF,TGTGCCAGCAGCGCGTTAAGCGGGGGGGCCCCCTACGAGCAGTACTTC
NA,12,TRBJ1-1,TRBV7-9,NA,CATDGGNTEAFF,TGTGCCACCGACGGGGGAAACACTGAAGCTTTCTTT
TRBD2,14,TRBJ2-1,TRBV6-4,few,CASSGGLGSNEQFF,TGTGCCAGCAGTGGGGGACTAGGGAGCAATGAGCAGTTCTTC
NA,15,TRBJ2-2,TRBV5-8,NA,CASSLGRINTGELFF,TGTGCCAGCAGCTTGGGCAGGATCAACACCGGGGAGCTGTTTTTT
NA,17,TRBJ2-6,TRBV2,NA,CASSEPGRRTGANVLTF,TGTGCCAGCAGTGAACCAGGGAGGCGGACTGGGGCCAACGTCCTGACTTTC
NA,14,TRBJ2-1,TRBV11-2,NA,CASSSGPPYNEQFF,TGTGCCAGCAGCTCAGGGCCGCCCTACAATGAGCAGTTCTTC
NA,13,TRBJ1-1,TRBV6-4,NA,CASSRTGSTEAFF,TGTGCCAGCAGTAGAACAGGTAGCACTGAAGCTTTCTTT
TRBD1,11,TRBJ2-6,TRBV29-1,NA,CSVGQGNVLTF,TGCAGCGTGGGACAGGGCAACGTCCTGACTTTC
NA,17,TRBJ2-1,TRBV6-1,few,CASSELGGTLNGNEQFF,TGTGCCAGCAGTGAGTTGGGGGGGACACTTAACGGGAATGAGCAGTTCTTC
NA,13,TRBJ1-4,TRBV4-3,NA,CASSQDLSEKLFF,TGCGCCAGCAGCCAAGACTTGTCTGAAAAACTGTTTTTT
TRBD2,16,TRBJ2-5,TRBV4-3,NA,CASSSERGSGAETQYF,TGCGCCAGCAGCTCAGAAAGGGGTAGCGGGGCTGAGACCCAGTACTTC
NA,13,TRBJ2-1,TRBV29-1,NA,CSVEDLIADEQFF,TGCAGCGTTGAAGATCTAATCGCGGATGAGCAGTTCTTC
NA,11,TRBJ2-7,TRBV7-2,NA,CASSFRYEQYF,TGTGCCAGCAGCTTCCGGTACGAGCAGTACTTC
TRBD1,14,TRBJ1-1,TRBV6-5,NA,CASSSGTGGTEAFF,TGTGCCAGCAGTTCCGGGACAGGTGGGACTGAAGCTTTCTTT